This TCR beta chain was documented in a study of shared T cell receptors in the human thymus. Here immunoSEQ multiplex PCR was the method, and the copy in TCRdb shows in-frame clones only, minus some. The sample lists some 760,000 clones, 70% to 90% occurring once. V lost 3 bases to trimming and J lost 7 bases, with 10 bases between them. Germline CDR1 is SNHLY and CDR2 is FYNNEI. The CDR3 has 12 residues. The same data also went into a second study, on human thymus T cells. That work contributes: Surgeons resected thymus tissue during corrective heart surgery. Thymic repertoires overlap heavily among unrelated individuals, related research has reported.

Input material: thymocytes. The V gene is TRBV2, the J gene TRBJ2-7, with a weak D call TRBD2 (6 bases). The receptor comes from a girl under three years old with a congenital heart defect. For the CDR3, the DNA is TGTGCCAGCAGTGAGGGGGGATGGGAGCAGTACTTC. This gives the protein CASSEGGWEQYF. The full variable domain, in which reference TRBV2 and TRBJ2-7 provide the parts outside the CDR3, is EPEVTQTPSHQVTQMGQEVILRCVPISNHLYFYWYRQILGQKVEFLVSFYNNEISEKSEIFDDQFSVERPDGSNFTLKIRSTKLEDSAMYFCASSEGGWEQYFGPGTRLTVT.